This TCR beta chain stems from a study of cytomegalovirus exposure and HLA in healthy donors. CDR3 length equals 15 residues. 13 Jbeta primers and 60 Vbeta primers were used for the PCR. Clones were read by immunoSEQ multiplex PCR, and TCRdb kept only the in-frame ones, dropping some. Among more than 85,000 clones, about 75% were seen once, and the ten largest hold 4.5% to 5%. This receptor was taken from a woman aged 18-35 years in good health and CMV-seropositive. Sequenced input: PBMCs. The genes are TRBV7-5 and TRBJ2-1; the table assigns TRBD2, which was not confirmed against the DNA. TRBV7-5 is reported as a pseudogene. In DNA, the CDR3 is TGTGTCAGAAGCGCGGGACTAGCGGCTGCAGCCGAGCAGTTCTTC. Translation gives CVRSAGLAAAAEQFF.